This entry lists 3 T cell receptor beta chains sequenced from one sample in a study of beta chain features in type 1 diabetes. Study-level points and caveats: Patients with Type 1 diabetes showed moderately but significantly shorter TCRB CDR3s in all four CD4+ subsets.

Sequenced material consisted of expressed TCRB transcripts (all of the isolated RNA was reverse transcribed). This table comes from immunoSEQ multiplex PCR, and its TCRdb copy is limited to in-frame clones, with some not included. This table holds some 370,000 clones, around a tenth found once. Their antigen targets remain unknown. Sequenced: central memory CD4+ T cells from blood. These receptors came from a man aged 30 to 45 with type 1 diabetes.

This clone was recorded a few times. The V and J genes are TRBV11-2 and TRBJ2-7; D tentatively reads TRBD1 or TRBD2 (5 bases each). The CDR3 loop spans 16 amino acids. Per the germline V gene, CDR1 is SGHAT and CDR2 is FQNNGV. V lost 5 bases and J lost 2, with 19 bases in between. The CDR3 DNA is TGTGCCAGCAGCCCGGGACCGCCGAGGGCAACCTACGAGCAGTACTTC. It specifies CASSPGPPRATYEQYF. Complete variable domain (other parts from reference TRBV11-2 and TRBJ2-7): EAGVAQSPRYKIIEKRQSVAFWCNPISGHATLYWYQQILGQGPKLLIQFQNNGVVDDSQLPKDRFSAERLKGVDSTLKIQPAKLEDSAVYLCASSPGPPRATYEQYFGPGTRLTVT.

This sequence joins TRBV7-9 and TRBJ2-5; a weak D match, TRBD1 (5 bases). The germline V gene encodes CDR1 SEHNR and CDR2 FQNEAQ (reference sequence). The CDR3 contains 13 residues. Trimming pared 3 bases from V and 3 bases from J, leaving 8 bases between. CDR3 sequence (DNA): TGTGCCAGCAGCTTGAAAGGGGAAGAGACCCAGTACTTC. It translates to CASSLKGEETQYF.

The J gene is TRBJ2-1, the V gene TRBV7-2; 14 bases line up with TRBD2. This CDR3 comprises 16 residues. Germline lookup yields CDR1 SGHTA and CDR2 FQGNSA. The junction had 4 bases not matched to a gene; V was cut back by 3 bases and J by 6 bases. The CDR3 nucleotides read TGTGCCAGCAGCTTCGCGGGACTAGCGGGAGCCAATGAGCAGTTCTTC. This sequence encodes CASSFAGLAGANEQFF.